These 3 T cell receptor beta chains were all obtained from the same sample, sequenced in a study of T cell repertoires in cytomegalovirus infection. MiXCR, applied by TCRdb to the reads, yields one record per CDR3 protein. The sample shows hundreds of thousands of distinct CDR3 sequences, approximately 24% of them seen only once. Sequencing was carried out using CD8+ T cells from PBMCs. These receptors originate from a human donor in good health (CMV status not recorded). Some clones in this sample may be carry-over from other donors' samples.

V is TRBV24-1 and J is TRBJ1-1, with D hard to call. V dropped 2 bases and J dropped 8 bases, with 8 bases sitting between them. The CDR3 runs to 12 residues. From germline, CDR1 is KGHDR and CDR2 SFDVKD. CDR3 residues: CATSDSSGEAFF. The CDR3, as DNA: TGTGCCACCAGTGATTCCTCAGGAGAAGCTTTCTTT.

The V call is TRBV29-1, the J call TRBJ2-3; TRBD1 matches at 7 bases. Per the germline V gene, CDR1 is SQVTM and CDR2 is ANQGSEA. J was trimmed by 2 bases and V by 2 bases; bases with no gene match: 4. CDR3 length: 14 residues. The CDR3 sequence: CSVESTGTTDTQYF. DNA for the CDR3: TGCAGCGTTGAATCGACAGGGACCACAGATACGCAGTATTTT.

Here the CDR3 reads CSVEDPNTGELFF. In DNA, the CDR3 is TGCAGTGTAGAGGACCCGAACACCGGGGAGCTGTTTTTT. The chain links TRBV20-1 to TRBJ2-2; no definite D call. Looked up from germline, CDR1 is DFQATT and CDR2 is SNEGSKA (reference sequence). This CDR3 comprises 13 residues. V was shortened by 7 bases and J by 0 bases, with 9 bases between the two germline ends.